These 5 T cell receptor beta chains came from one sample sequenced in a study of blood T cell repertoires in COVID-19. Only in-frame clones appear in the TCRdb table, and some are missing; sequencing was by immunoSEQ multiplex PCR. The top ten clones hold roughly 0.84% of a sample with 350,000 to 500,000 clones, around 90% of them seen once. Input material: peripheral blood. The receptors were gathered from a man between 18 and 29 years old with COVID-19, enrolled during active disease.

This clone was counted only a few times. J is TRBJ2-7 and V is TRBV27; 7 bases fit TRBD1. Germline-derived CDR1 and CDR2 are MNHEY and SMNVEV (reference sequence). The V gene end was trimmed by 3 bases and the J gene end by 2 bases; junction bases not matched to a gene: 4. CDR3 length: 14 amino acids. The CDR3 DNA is TGTGCCAGCAGTTTCAGCAGGGGGACCTACGAGCAGTACTTC. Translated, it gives CASSFSRGTYEQYF.

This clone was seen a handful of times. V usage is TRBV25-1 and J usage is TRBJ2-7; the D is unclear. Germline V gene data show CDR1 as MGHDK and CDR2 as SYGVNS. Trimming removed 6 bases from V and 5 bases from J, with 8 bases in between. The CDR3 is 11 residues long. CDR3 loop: CASREYHEQYF. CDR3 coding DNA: TGTGCCAGCAGAGAGTACCACGAGCAGTACTTC.

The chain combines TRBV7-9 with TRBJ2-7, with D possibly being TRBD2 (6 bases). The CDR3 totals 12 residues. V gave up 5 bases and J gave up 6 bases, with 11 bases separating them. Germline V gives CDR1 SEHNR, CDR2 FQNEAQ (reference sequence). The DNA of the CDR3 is TGTGCCAGCAGCATCACGGGGGTCGAGCAGTACTTC. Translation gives CASSITGVEQYF.

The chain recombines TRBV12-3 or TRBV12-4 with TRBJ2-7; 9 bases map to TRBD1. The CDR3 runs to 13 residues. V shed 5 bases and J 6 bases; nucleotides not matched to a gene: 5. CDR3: CASSAGQGLEQYF. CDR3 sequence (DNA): TGTGCCAGCAGTGCGGGACAGGGCCTCGAGCAGTACTTC.

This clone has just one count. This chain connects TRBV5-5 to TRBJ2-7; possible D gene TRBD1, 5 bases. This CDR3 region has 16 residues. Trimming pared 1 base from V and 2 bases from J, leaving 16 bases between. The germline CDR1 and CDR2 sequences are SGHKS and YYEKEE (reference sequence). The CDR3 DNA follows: TGTGCCAGCAGCTTGTCCCCGACCAGGGCCACCTACGAGCAGTACTTC. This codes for CASSLSPTRATYEQYF.